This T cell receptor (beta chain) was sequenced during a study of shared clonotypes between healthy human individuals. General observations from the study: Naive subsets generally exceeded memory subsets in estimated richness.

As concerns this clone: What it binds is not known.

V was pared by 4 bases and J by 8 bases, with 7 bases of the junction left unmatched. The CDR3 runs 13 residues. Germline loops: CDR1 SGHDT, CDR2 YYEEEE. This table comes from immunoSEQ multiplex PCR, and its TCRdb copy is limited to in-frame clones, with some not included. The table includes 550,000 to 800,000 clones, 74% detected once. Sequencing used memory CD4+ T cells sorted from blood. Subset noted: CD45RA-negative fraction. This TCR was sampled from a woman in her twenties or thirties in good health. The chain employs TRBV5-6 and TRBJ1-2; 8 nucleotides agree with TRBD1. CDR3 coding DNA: TGTGCCAGCAGCCAGACAGGGGAGCACGGCTACACCTTC. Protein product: CASSQTGEHGYTF. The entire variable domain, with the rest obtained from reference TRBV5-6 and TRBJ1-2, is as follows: DAGVTQSPTHLIKTRGQQVTLRCSPKSGHDTVSWYQQALGQGPQFIFQYYEEEERQRGNFPDRFSGHQFPNYSSELNVNALLLGDSALYLCASSQTGEHGYTFGSGTRLTVV.